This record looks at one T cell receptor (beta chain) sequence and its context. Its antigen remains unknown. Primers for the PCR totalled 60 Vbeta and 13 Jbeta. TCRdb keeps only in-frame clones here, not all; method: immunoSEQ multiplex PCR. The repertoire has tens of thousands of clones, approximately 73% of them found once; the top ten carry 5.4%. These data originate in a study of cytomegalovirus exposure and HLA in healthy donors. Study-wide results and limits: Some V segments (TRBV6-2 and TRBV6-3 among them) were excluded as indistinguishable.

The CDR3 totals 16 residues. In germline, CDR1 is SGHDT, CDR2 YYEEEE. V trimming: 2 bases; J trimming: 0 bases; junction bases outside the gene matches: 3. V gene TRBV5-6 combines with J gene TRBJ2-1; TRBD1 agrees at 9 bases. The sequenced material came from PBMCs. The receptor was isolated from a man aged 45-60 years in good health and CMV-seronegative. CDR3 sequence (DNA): TGTGCCAGCAGCTTAGCGGGACAGGGCTCCTACAATGAGCAGTTCTTC. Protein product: CASSLAGQGSYNEQFF.